This is a list of T cell receptor beta chains from one sample in a study of identical twins. From the 5' RACE reads, TCRdb called clonotypes with MiXCR, one entry per CDR3 protein. The data show about 220,000 distinct CDR3 sequences, approximately 7.9% seen once. These data also formed part of another study, on yellow fever vaccine responses in identical twins.

Sample: CD8+ T cells sorted from blood. All receptors derive from a woman between 18 and 29 years old in good health. Both conserved end residues are part of each CDR3. The order of the fields is D gene, V gene, J gene, clone size, CDR3 DNA, CDR3 protein. A D gene is named only where the DNA matches it firmly. Clone size appears in some rows only: once, few, many, or a class for an expanded clone.

D gene: TRBD1; V gene: TRBV7-6; J gene: TRBJ1-5; clone size: few; CDR3 DNA: TGTGCCAGCAGCCCGGGGACAGGTAACAATCAGCCCCAGCATTTT; CDR3 protein: CASSPGTGNNQPQHF
D gene: TRBD1; V gene: TRBV2; J gene: TRBJ1-5; clone size: many; CDR3 DNA: TGTGCCAGCAGTGAAGGCCTACAGGGGGCCAGCACACCCGAAAATCAGCCCCAGCATTTT; CDR3 protein: CASSEGLQGASTPENQPQHF
D gene: .; V gene: TRBV20-1; J gene: TRBJ2-5; clone size: few; CDR3 DNA: TGCAGTGCTAGTATCTGGGAACAAAAAGGAGAGACCCAGTACTTC; CDR3 protein: CSASIWEQKGETQYF
D gene: .; V gene: TRBV18; J gene: TRBJ2-7; clone size: .; CDR3 DNA: TGTGCCAGCTCACCAAATCAGGGCGACGAGCAGTACTTC; CDR3 protein: CASSPNQGDEQYF
D gene: .; V gene: TRBV28; J gene: TRBJ2-2; clone size: few; CDR3 DNA: TGTGCCAGCAGTTTAATACGGATCGGGGAGCTGTTTTTT; CDR3 protein: CASSLIRIGELFF
D gene: TRBD2; V gene: TRBV28; J gene: TRBJ2-1; clone size: few; CDR3 DNA: TGTGCCAGCACCCGTGAGAGACTAGCGGGCTGGGAGCAGTTCTTC; CDR3 protein: CASTRERLAGWEQFF
D gene: TRBD2; V gene: TRBV5-1; J gene: TRBJ2-1; clone size: few; CDR3 DNA: TGCGCCAGCACCCCGAGCGGGGCCACGTCCTACAATGAGCAGTTCTTC; CDR3 protein: CASTPSGATSYNEQFF
D gene: TRBD2; V gene: TRBV10-3; J gene: TRBJ2-3; clone size: many; CDR3 DNA: TGTGCCATCTGCGAAACTAGCGGGGCCACAGATACGCAGTATTTT; CDR3 protein: CAICETSGATDTQYF
D gene: .; V gene: TRBV5-1; J gene: TRBJ1-1; clone size: few; CDR3 DNA: TGCGCCAGCAGCCAAACTATCGACGGGGCCACTGAAGCTTTCTTT; CDR3 protein: CASSQTIDGATEAFF
D gene: .; V gene: TRBV24-1; J gene: TRBJ2-1; clone size: many; CDR3 DNA: TGTGCCACCAGTGATTTGCTCGGTCCGCAGCAGTTCTTC; CDR3 protein: CATSDLLGPQQFF
D gene: .; V gene: TRBV18; J gene: TRBJ2-7; clone size: many; CDR3 DNA: TGTGCCAGCTCACCACTGGGGATCTACGAGCAGTACTTC; CDR3 protein: CASSPLGIYEQYF